This T cell receptor (beta chain) was recorded in a study of blood T cell repertoires in COVID-19. Background on the study: Material from acute and convalescent COVID-19 was sourced from the United States, Italy and Spain. Sources were T cells, B-cell-depleted T cells, or PBMCs; the material itself was cDNA or gDNA.

Between the trimmed V and J ends, which lost 3 bases and 2 bases, there was a span of 10 bases. From germline, CDR1 is DFQATT and CDR2 SNEGSKA (reference sequence). The CDR3 has 13 residues. In the authors' methods: Amplification from reference gene primers served as the basis for estimated nucleated cell counts. TCRdb's copy holds only in-frame clones and misses some; the assay was immunoSEQ multiplex PCR. V and J calls and clone size come straight from that table; D and trimming were deduced from the DNA. The sample holds 70,000 to 95,000 clones; 89% are singletons and the top ten take approximately 5.2%.

V usage is TRBV20-1 and J usage is TRBJ1-1; D remains unclear. This clonotype was obtained from a woman aged 80 or older with active COVID-19. Sequencing was carried out using peripheral blood. CDR3 region: CSASPVKNTEAFF. The CDR3 region has the DNA TGCAGTGCTAGTCCGGTCAAAAACACTGAAGCTTTCTTT.